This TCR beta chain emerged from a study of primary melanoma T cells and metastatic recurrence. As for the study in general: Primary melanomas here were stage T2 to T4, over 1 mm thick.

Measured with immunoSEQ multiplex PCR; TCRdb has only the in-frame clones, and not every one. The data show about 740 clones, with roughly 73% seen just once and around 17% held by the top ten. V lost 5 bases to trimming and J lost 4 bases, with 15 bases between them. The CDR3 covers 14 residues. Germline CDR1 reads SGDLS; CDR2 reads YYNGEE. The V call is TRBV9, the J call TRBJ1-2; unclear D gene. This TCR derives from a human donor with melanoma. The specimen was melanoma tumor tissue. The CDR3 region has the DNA TGTGCCAGCAGGAGCCGGGGAAAGGGCTATGGCTACACCTTC. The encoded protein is CASRSRGKGYGYTF.